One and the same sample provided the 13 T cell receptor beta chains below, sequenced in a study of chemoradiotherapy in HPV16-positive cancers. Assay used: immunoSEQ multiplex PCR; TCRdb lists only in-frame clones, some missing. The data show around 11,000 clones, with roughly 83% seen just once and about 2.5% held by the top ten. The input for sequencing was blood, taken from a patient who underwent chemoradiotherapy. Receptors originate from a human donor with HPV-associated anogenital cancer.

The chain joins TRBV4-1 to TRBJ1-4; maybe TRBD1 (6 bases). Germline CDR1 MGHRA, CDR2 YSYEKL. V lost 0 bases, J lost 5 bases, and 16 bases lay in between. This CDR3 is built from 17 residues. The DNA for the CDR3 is TGCGCCAGCAGCCAAGAATATGGGAGACAGGCGAATGAAAAACTGTTTTTT. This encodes CASSQEYGRQANEKLFF.

The CDR3 nucleotides are TGTGCCAGTAGTATCGGTAGCGGGGGCGGAGAGACCCAGTACTTC. Translating gives CASSIGSGGGETQYF. V usage is TRBV19 and J usage is TRBJ2-5, with TRBD2 matching over 9 bases. Losses at the gene ends were 3 bases for V and 4 bases for J; bases not matched to a gene: 6. The CDR3 consists of 15 residues. The germline V gene encodes CDR1 LNHDA and CDR2 SQIVND (reference sequence).

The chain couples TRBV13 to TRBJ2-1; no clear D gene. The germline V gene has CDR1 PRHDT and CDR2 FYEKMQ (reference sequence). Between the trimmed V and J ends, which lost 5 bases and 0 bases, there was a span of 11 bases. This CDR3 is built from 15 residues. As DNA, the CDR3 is TGTGCCAGCAGCCCTGGATTGAGCTCCTACAATGAGCAGTTCTTC. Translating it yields CASSPGLSSYNEQFF.

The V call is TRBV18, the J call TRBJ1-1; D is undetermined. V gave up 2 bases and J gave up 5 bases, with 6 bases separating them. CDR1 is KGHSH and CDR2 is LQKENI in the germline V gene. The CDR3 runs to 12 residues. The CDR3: CASSPGETEAFF. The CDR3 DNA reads TGTGCCAGCTCACCAGGGGAGACTGAAGCTTTCTTT.

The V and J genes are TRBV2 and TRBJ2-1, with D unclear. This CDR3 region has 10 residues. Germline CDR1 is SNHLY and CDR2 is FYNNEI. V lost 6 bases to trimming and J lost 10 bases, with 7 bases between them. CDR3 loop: CASRLREQFF. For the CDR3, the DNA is TGTGCCAGCAGACTCCGAGAGCAGTTCTTC.

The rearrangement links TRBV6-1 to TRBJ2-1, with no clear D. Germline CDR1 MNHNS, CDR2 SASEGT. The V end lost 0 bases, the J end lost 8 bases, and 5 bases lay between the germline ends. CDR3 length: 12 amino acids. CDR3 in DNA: TGTGCCAGCAGTGAAGCACACTATGAGCAGTTCTTC. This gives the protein CASSEAHYEQFF.

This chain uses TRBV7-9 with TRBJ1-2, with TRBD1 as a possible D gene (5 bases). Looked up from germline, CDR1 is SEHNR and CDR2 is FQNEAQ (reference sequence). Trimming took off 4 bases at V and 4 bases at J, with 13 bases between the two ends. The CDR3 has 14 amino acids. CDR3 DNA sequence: TGTGCCAGCAGCTCATCCGGCGGGGGCTATGGCTACACCTTC. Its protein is CASSSSGGGYGYTF.

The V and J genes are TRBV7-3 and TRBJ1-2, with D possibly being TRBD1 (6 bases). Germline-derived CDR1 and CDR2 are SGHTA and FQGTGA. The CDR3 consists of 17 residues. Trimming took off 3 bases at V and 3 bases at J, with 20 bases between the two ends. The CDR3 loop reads CASSFGGTRKLDYGYTF. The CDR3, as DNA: TGTGCCAGCAGCTTTGGCGGGACACGCAAATTGGACTATGGCTACACCTTC.

The CDR3 is CASSPGLAGGSTDTQYF. The DNA of the CDR3 is TGCGCCAGCAGCCCCGGACTAGCGGGGGGCAGCACAGATACGCAGTATTTT. V usage is TRBV5-1 and J usage is TRBJ2-3, with 14 bases fitting TRBD2. Germline assignment: CDR1 SGHRS and CDR2 YFSETQ. The CDR3 length is 17 residues. The V and J ends lost 4 bases and 0 bases, in that order; junction bases with no gene match: 4.

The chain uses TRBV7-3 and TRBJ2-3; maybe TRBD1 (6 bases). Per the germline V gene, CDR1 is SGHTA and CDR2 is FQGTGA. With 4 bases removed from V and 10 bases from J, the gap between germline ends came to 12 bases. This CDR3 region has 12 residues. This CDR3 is CASSSTGMAQYF. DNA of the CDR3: TGTGCCAGCAGCTCTACAGGGATGGCGCAGTATTTT.

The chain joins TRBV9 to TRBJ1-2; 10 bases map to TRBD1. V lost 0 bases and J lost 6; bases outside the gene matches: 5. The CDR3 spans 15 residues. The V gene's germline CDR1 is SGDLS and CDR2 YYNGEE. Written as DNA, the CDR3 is TGTGCCAGCAGCGTAGGGGGGGGACAGGGGAATGGCTACACCTTC. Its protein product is CASSVGGGQGNGYTF.

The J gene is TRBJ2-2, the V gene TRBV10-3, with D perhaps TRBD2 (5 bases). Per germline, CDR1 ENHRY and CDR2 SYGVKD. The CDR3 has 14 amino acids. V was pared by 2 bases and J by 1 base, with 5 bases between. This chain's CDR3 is CAISEEGNTGELFF. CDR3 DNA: TGTGCCATCAGTGAGGAGGGGAACACCGGGGAGCTGTTTTTT.

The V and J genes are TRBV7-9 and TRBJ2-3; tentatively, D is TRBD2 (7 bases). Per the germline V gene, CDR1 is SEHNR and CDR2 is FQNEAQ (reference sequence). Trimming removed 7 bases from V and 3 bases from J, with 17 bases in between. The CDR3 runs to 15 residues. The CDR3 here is CASTDPAGATDTQYF. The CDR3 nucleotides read TGTGCCAGCACCGATCCCGCGGGGGCGACAGATACGCAGTATTTT. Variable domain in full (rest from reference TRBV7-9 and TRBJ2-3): DTGVSQNPRHKITKRGQNVTFRCDPISEHNRLYWYRQTLGQGPEFLTYFQNEAQLEKSRLLSDRFSAERPKGSFSTLEIQRTEQGDSAMYLCASTDPAGATDTQYFGPGTRLTVL.